The 4 T cell receptor beta chains given below trace back to one sample, sequenced in a study of T cell responses to AZD1222 COVID-19 vaccine. Some clones are missing from TCRdb's copy, which holds only in-frame ones; the method was immunoSEQ multiplex PCR. Of under 100,000 clones in the sample, roughly 94% are singletons; the top ten hold 5.5% to 9%. Sample: peripheral blood, taken on day 0 of MenACWY control vaccination. All receptors come from an adult in good health.

This chain connects TRBV7-8 to TRBJ2-1; the match to TRBD2 covers 7 bases. The CDR3 has 21 residues. Per germline, CDR1 SGHVS and CDR2 FQNEAQ. The V and J ends lost 1 base and 1 base, in that order; junction bases with no gene match: 19. The CDR3 loop reads CASSLGGGWARGSRSYNEQFF. The CDR3 nucleotides are TGTGCCAGCAGCTTAGGGGGGGGTTGGGCTCGCGGGAGCCGGTCCTACAATGAGCAGTTCTTC.

This clone was observed once. The CDR3 region has the DNA TGCGCCAGCAGCATAAACAGGGGAGGAGGTACTGAAGCTTTCTTT. Translation gives CASSINRGGGTEAFF. The V gene is TRBV5-1, the J gene TRBJ1-1, with 7 bases fitting TRBD1. CDR1 is SGHRS, CDR2 YFSETQ, per germline. This CDR3 is built from 15 residues. J was trimmed by 5 bases and V by 4 bases; bases with no gene match: 11.

V usage is TRBV28 and J usage is TRBJ1-3, with D tentatively TRBD1 (5 bases). Germline V gene lookup returns CDR1 MDHEN and CDR2 SYDVKM. V shed 5 bases and J shed 1 base, with 12 bases lying between them. CDR3 length equals 15 residues. DNA for the CDR3: TGTGCCAGCAGTATACGGGGGTTATCTGGAAACACCATATATTTT. Translated: CASSIRGLSGNTIYF. Filled out from reference TRBV28 and TRBJ1-3, the complete variable domain reads DVKVTQSSRYLVKRTGEKVFLECVQDMDHENMFWYRQDPGLGLRLIYFSYDVKMKEKGDIPEGYSVSREKKERFSLILESASTNQTSMYLCASSIRGLSGNTIYFGEGSWLTVV.

The gene calls are TRBV6-5 and TRBJ1-1; tentative D call: TRBD1 (6 bases). The ends were cut back, 6 bases at V and 8 bases at J, with 19 bases in the middle. Germline-derived CDR1 and CDR2 are MNHEY and SVGAGI. The CDR3 length is 14 residues. CDR3 sequence reads: CASRFPGVAGEAFF. The CDR3 coding sequence is TGTGCCAGCAGGTTCCCAGGGGTCGCGGGGGAAGCTTTCTTT.